This T cell receptor beta chain was profiled in a study of OX40 agonist ivuxolimab in advanced cancers. About the study: Ivuxolimab, an agonistic anti-OX40 (CD134) antibody, was given to patients. Cancers in dose escalation were hepatocellular, melanoma, renal cell and head and neck. Study results and limitations: The authors did not determine the antigen specificity of the expanded peripheral T cells. Expanded clones tended on average to be more numerous among CD8+ T cells than CD4+.

About this clone itself: Antigen specificity is unknown.

This CDR3 has 15 residues. CDR1 SGHAT and CDR2 FQNNGV come from the germline V gene. V lost 5 bases and J lost 3, with 15 bases in between. Method: immunoSEQ multiplex PCR; TCRdb's copy keeps in-frame clones and lacks some. The sample carries 100,000 to 150,000 clones, around 90% recorded once. The chain has TRBV11-2 and TRBJ2-3; D unresolved. The TCR comes from an adult with an advanced solid tumor such as melanoma, head and neck, liver or kidney cancer. The specimen was CD4+ or CD8+ T cells sorted from blood, collected in a trial of the OX40 agonist ivuxolimab. This CDR3 reads CASSLLMAGTDTQYF. CDR3 DNA sequence: TGTGCCAGCAGCCTTCTGATGGCTGGGACAGATACGCAGTATTTT. Complete variable domain (other parts from reference TRBV11-2 and TRBJ2-3): EAGVAQSPRYKIIEKRQSVAFWCNPISGHATLYWYQQILGQGPKLLIQFQNNGVVDDSQLPKDRFSAERLKGVDSTLKIQPAKLEDSAVYLCASSLLMAGTDTQYFGPGTRLTVL.